The sequence of this TCR beta chain was determined in a study of Graves' ophthalmopathy and Graves' hyperthyroidism. Germline V gene lookup returns CDR1 MDHEN and CDR2 SYDVKM. The CDR3 runs to 12 residues. Trimming took 5 bases from V and 6 from J, leaving 10 bases between them. RNA transcripts were the source from which TCR beta CDR3 regions were amplified. HTBI primers primed a first-round RT-PCR, and a second-round multiplex PCR followed. TCRdb reanalysed the multiplex PCR reads using MiXCR and keeps one entry per CDR3 protein. The sample holds 300,000 to 450,000 distinct CDR3 sequences, approximately 17% seen once.

This receptor was obtained from an adult woman with stable Graves' hyperthyroidism. The sample taken for sequencing was peripheral blood. The V and J genes are TRBV28 and TRBJ1-2, with D possibly TRBD1 on 6 matching bases. The CDR3 is CASSPDRHGYTF. DNA of the CDR3: TGTGCCAGCAGTCCCGACAGGCATGGCTACACCTTC.